These T cell receptor beta chains were read from a single sample in a study of CD8 T cells in ankylosing spondylitis. TCRdb independently ran MiXCR on the 5' RACE reads; one entry per CDR3 protein. The sample consists of 85,000 to 100,000 distinct CDR3 sequences, about 8.8% of them appearing once. The sequenced sample consisted of blood, either unsorted or a sorted T cell fraction (not recorded which). The receptors come from a male donor with ankylosing spondylitis or in good health (not recorded which). Both conserved end residues are trimmed from each CDR3. The order of the fields is D gene, V gene, CDR3 length, CDR3 protein. A D gene is named only where the DNA matches it firmly.

d_gene: -
v_gene: TRBV27
len: 14
CDR3aa: ASSFTQGGSYNEQF

d_gene: -
v_gene: TRBV5-1
len: 14
CDR3aa: ASSPRTAAGLPEQY

d_gene: -
v_gene: TRBV7-9
len: 14
CDR3aa: ASSLGRGAFTDTQY

d_gene: -
v_gene: TRBV28
len: 13
CDR3aa: ASGPTVFPSDTQY

d_gene: -
v_gene: TRBV5-1
len: 11
CDR3aa: ASREDVDQPQH

d_gene: -
v_gene: TRBV5-1
len: 14
CDR3aa: ASSLVGGASNTEAF

d_gene: -
v_gene: TRBV7-9
len: 11
CDR3aa: ASSSPGANVLT

d_gene: -
v_gene: TRBV5-1
len: 13
CDR3aa: ASSLDQRNTGELF

d_gene: TRBD2
v_gene: TRBV7-9
len: 12
CDR3aa: ASRSGGAVDEQF

d_gene: -
v_gene: TRBV23-1
len: 15
CDR3aa: ASSQSRALRLMYEQY

d_gene: -
v_gene: TRBV25-1
len: 12
CDR3aa: ASSESLVPYEQY

d_gene: -
v_gene: TRBV5-1
len: 9
CDR3aa: ASSDFYEQY

d_gene: TRBD2
v_gene: TRBV27
len: 14
CDR3aa: ASLNSGGASYNEQF